This T cell receptor (beta chain) was sequenced during a study of blood T cells in healthy people across ages. Together with a sample-barcoded 5' primer, a J-beta primer mix was included in a second PCR lasting roughly 6 to 12 cycles. Every cDNA was tagged by a template-switch adaptor with 12 random nucleotides. Via MiXCR, TCRdb re-called the 5' RACE reads, giving one row per CDR3 protein. The sample shows 1.5 million to 2 million distinct CDR3 sequences, 49% of them seen only once. The CDR3 length is 16 residues. Germline lookup yields CDR1 SGHRS and CDR2 YFSETQ. J lost 0 bases, V lost 4 bases, and 9 bases had no gene match.

Sequenced input: blood. The chain combines TRBV5-1 with TRBJ1-1; 7 bases are a match to TRBD1. This receptor was identified in a woman aged 40 to 49 in good health. DNA for the CDR3: TGCGCCAGCAGCCCCCGGGACAGATACATGAACACTGAAGCTTTCTTT. This codes for CASSPRDRYMNTEAFF.